Presented here are 21 T cell receptor beta chains from one specimen sequenced in a study of blood T cell repertoires in COVID-19. Profiling relied on immunoSEQ multiplex PCR, and the TCRdb table lists in-frame clones only, not all of them. The data hold roughly 200,000 clones, with roughly 84% observed a single time. The sample consisted of PBMCs or T cells enriched from blood (not recorded which). These receptors originate from a woman aged 25 to 39 who had been exposed to COVID-19.

The chain couples TRBV2 to TRBJ1-1; the D is unclear. The CDR3 sequence is 12 residues long. Germline CDR1 SNHLY, CDR2 FYNNEI. The germline V and J ends were trimmed by 9 bases and 3 bases, with 11 bases remaining between them. The CDR3 spells CARVGEDTEAFF. The CDR3 coding sequence is TGTGCCAGAGTCGGCGAGGACACTGAAGCTTTCTTT.

This clone was observed a handful of times. The chain employs TRBV2 and TRBJ1-1; no clear D gene. With 7 bases removed from V and 1 base from J, the gap between germline ends came to 13 bases. The CDR3 is 14 amino acids. The germline gives CDR1 SNHLY, CDR2 FYNNEI. The CDR3 loop is CASMQEIKNTEAFF. CDR3 sequence (DNA): TGTGCCAGCATGCAGGAAATCAAGAACACTGAAGCTTTCTTT.

The chain uses TRBV19 and TRBJ1-2, with 8 bases aligning to TRBD1. Trimming at V came to 7 bases and at J to 2 bases, leaving 6 bases not matched to a gene. CDR1 LNHDA and CDR2 SQIVND come from the germline V gene (reference sequence). The CDR3 extends over 14 amino acids. CDR3 in amino acids: CASMGTGLNYGYTF. The CDR3 nucleotides read TGTGCCAGTATGGGGACAGGTTTAAACTATGGCTACACCTTC.

The chain uses TRBV7-9 and TRBJ1-1; no clear D. V lost 5 bases and J 8 bases, leaving 12 bases between the germline ends. Germline V gene sequence: CDR1 SEHNR, CDR2 FQNEAQ (reference sequence). The CDR3 is 12 amino acids. For the CDR3, the DNA is TGTGCCAGCAGCCTAATCCCGGGGGAAGCTTTCTTT. Encoded protein: CASSLIPGEAFF. Looking up the rest from reference TRBV7-9 and TRBJ1-1 gives the full variable domain: DTGVSQNPRHKITKRGQNVTFRCDPISEHNRLYWYRQTLGQGPEFLTYFQNEAQLEKSRLLSDRFSAERPKGSFSTLEIQRTEQGDSAMYLCASSLIPGEAFFGQGTRLTVV.

Written as DNA, the CDR3 is TGTGCCAGCAGTGACTCGAGCGGGGGGGCCACAGATACGCAGTATTTT. Its protein product is CASSDSSGGATDTQYF. The chain carries TRBV6-4 and TRBJ2-3; 10 bases match TRBD2. V lost 0 bases to trimming and J lost 2 bases; unmatched junction nucleotides: 2. The CDR3 sequence is 16 residues long. CDR1 MRHNA and CDR2 SNTAGT come from the germline V gene.

In its sample, this clone was seen once. The chain combines TRBV7-2 with TRBJ1-2; D may be TRBD1 (5 bases). The CDR3 has 14 amino acids. Trimming removed 1 base from V and 1 base from J, with 7 bases in between. CDR1 is SGHTA, CDR2 FQGNSA, per germline. The CDR3 DNA is TGTGCCAGCAGCTTAGGGGGGGGTAACTATGGCTACACCTTC. Its protein is CASSLGGGNYGYTF.

The chain joins TRBV3-1 (or the pseudogene TRBV3-2) to TRBJ1-5; 7 bases line up with TRBD1. Germline loops: CDR1 LGHDT, CDR2 YNNKEL (reference sequence). CDR3 length equals 15 residues. The V segment lost 2 bases and the J segment 6 bases; nucleotides outside the gene matches: 7. CDR3 nucleotides: TGTGCCAGCAGCCAAATGACAGGGAATCGTCAGCCCCAGCATTTT. Amino acid sequence: CASSQMTGNRQPQHF.

To note about this clone: The identical CDR3 is also encoded by other nucleotide sequences in the sample. This sequence joins TRBV5-6 and TRBJ1-1, with D unresolved. V was trimmed by 1 base and J by 5 bases, leaving 12 bases between them. The length of the CDR3 is 14 residues. Germline assignment: CDR1 SGHDT and CDR2 YYEEEE. The CDR3, as DNA: TGTGCCAGCAGCTTGTTGGGAGCGCAGACTGAAGCTTTCTTT. Translated, it gives CASSLLGAQTEAFF.

CDR3 nucleotides: TGTGCCAGTAGTATAGACCCCAGGCACTATGGCTACACCTTC. This translates into CASSIDPRHYGYTF. V is TRBV19 and J is TRBJ1-2, with D uncertain. Trimming took 0 bases from V and 3 from J, leaving 8 bases between them. CDR3 size: 14 residues. CDR1 and CDR2 (germline): LNHDA, SQIVND (reference sequence).

In its sample, this clone was seen a few times. The V gene is TRBV4-1, the J gene TRBJ1-2; D is uncertain. The length of the CDR3 is 13 residues. From germline, CDR1 is MGHRA and CDR2 YSYEKL. The V end lost 4 bases, the J end lost 4 bases, and 10 bases lay between the germline ends. The CDR3 is CASSLENSYGYTF. The CDR3 region has the DNA TGCGCCAGCAGCCTCGAGAACAGCTATGGCTACACCTTC.

The chain joins TRBV5-6 to TRBJ1-2, with D uncertain. CDR1 and CDR2 from the germline V gene are SGHDT and YYEEEE. Trimming cost V 2 bases and J 6 bases, with 14 bases left between them. This CDR3 has 14 residues. Here the CDR3 reads CASSLSWLLNGYTF. CDR3 DNA sequence: TGTGCCAGCAGCTTATCGTGGCTTCTCAATGGCTACACCTTC.

This CDR3 is CASSLSQTSGGAGEQFF. CDR3 coding DNA: TGTGCCAGCAGCTTATCCCAGACTAGCGGGGGGGCGGGTGAGCAGTTCTTC. The genes are TRBV7-2 and TRBJ2-1; 14 bases are shared with TRBD2. The trim removed 2 bases at V and 9 bases at J, leaving 9 bases unmatched. The CDR3 is 17 residues long. Germline lookup yields CDR1 SGHTA and CDR2 FQGNSA.

The rearrangement joins TRBV2 to TRBJ1-5; D is ambiguous. The CDR3 sequence is 12 residues long. Trimming left V 3 bases short and J 9 bases short, with 9 bases between. Germline V lookup: CDR1 SNHLY, CDR2 FYNNEI. The CDR3 DNA reads as TGTGCCAGCAGTGACGGAGGGTGGCCCCAGCATTTT. Translated, it gives CASSDGGWPQHF.

The rearrangement joins TRBV4-3 to TRBJ2-1; the D is unclear. This CDR3 spans 17 amino acids. The germline CDR1 and CDR2 sequences are LGHNA and YSLEER. The germline V and J ends were trimmed by 3 bases and 7 bases, with 22 bases remaining between them. CDR3 protein: CASSQTLEFEFLNEQFF. The DNA of the CDR3 is TGCGCCAGCAGCCAGACCTTGGAGTTCGAGTTTTTGAATGAGCAGTTCTTC.

The V gene is TRBV12-5, the J gene TRBJ1-1; a weak D match, TRBD1 (6 bases). Germline assignment: CDR1 LGHNT and CDR2 FRNRAP. With 2 bases removed from V and 1 base from J, the gap between germline ends came to 14 bases. The CDR3 runs to 16 residues. The CDR3 DNA follows: TGTGCTAGTGGTTTGCCTCGGGGGGGCGGGAACACTGAAGCTTTCTTT. Translating gives CASGLPRGGGNTEAFF. The complete variable domain, with remaining parts taken from reference TRBV12-5 and TRBJ1-1, reads DARVTQTPRHKVTEMGQEVTMRCQPILGHNTVFWYRQTMMQGLELLAYFRNRAPLDDSGMPKDRFSAEMPDATLATLKIQPSEPRDSAVYFCASGLPRGGGNTEAFFGQGTRLTVV.

The gene calls are TRBV10-3 and TRBJ2-5, with 10 bases identical to TRBD2. The length of the CDR3 is 14 residues. Germline CDR1 reads ENHRY; CDR2 reads SYGVKD. The V gene end was trimmed by 6 bases and the J gene end by 7 bases; junction bases not matched to a gene: 8. CDR3 nucleotides: TGTGCCATCAGCCTCGGACTAGCGGAAGGGACCCAGTACTTC. The encoded protein is CAISLGLAEGTQYF.

This chain uses TRBV11-2 with TRBJ1-1, with 7 nucleotides matching TRBD1. V gave up 2 bases and J gave up 5 bases; unmatched junction bases: 8. Germline CDR1 is SGHAT and CDR2 is FQNNGV. CDR3 length: 15 amino acids. CDR3 nucleotide sequence: TGTGCCAGCAGCTTAATGAGAGGGGGCCATACTGAAGCTTTCTTT. Residues: CASSLMRGGHTEAFF.

This chain links TRBV6-2 or TRBV6-3 with TRBJ1-1; TRBD1 matches at 11 bases. V was clipped by 4 bases and J by 2 bases; unmatched bases: 6. The CDR3 runs 16 residues. Germline CDR1 reads MNHEY; CDR2 reads SVGEGT. CDR3 region: CASSSPGQGENTEAFF. In nucleotides, the CDR3 is TGTGCCAGCAGTTCCCCGGGACAGGGGGAAAACACTGAAGCTTTCTTT.

The sample holds one count of this clone. Other DNA sequences within the sample encode an identical CDR3. The chain couples TRBV6-5 to TRBJ1-2; D is uncertain. CDR1 and CDR2 (germline): MNHEY, SVGAGI. Trimming took 0 bases from V and 0 from J, leaving 2 bases between them. The CDR3 is 13 amino acids. This CDR3 reads CASSYSSNYGYTF. In DNA, the CDR3 is TGTGCCAGCAGTTACTCCTCTAACTATGGCTACACCTTC.

The rearrangement joins TRBV30 to TRBJ1-2; 9 bases match TRBD1. The CDR3 loop spans 15 amino acids. Per germline, CDR1 GTSNPN and CDR2 SVGIG (reference sequence). The V and J ends lost 8 bases and 8 bases, in that order; junction bases with no gene match: 18. The CDR3: CAHYRDRAQSRGYTF. The CDR3 bases are TGTGCCCATTACAGGGACAGGGCCCAGTCTAGGGGCTACACCTTC.

This rearrangement joins TRBV7-8 to TRBJ2-1; 12 positions agree with TRBD2. This CDR3 has 15 residues. Germline trimming cut 5 bases from V and 7 bases from J; bases unmatched to any gene: 6. From germline, CDR1 is SGHVS and CDR2 FQNEAQ. CDR3 sequence (DNA): TGTGCCAGCAGCCTCAGCCTAGCGGGGGGGAATGAGCAGTTCTTC. Protein product: CASSLSLAGGNEQFF.